This paragraph covers one TCR beta chain sequence. Clones were read by immunoSEQ multiplex PCR, and TCRdb kept only the in-frame ones, dropping some. The sample holds fewer than 500,000 clones; around 90% are singletons and the top ten take 10% to 15%. Sample treatment: some 19 received Ad26.COV2.S at low or high dose, single or two shots; several received placebo; per-sample allocation not given. On day 63 after the first injection, vaccine and placebo recipients gave samples. In Boston, the donor was an adult between 18-55 years of age. V lost 7 bases, J lost 4 bases, and 6 bases stayed unmatched. Per germline, CDR1 SNHLY and CDR2 FYNNEI. The CDR3 is 15 residues long. This sample was taken from a study of Ad26.COV2.S vaccination and SARS-CoV-2 variants.

The sequence was collected from a person aged 18-60 years who received the Ad26.COV2.S COVID-19 vaccine or a placebo. The sequences come from peripheral blood, collected in a trial of Ad26.COV2.S vaccine versus placebo. The chain is built from TRBV2 and TRBJ2-3, with 12 bases identical to TRBD2. CDR3 sequence reads: CASKPTSGSADTQYF. CDR3 coding DNA: TGTGCCAGCAAACCGACTAGCGGGAGTGCAGATACGCAGTATTTT.